The 30 T cell receptor beta chains in this list originate from one sample, sequenced in a study of blood T cell repertoires in COVID-19. Some clones are missing from TCRdb's copy, which holds only in-frame ones; the method was immunoSEQ multiplex PCR. The repertoire holds fewer than 250,000 clones, with around nine tenths as singletons. The sample comprised peripheral blood. The receptors were sampled from a man aged 60-69 years who had recovered from COVID-19.

The chain carries TRBV6-5 and TRBJ1-2; TRBD1 matches 7 bases. With V trimmed by 8 bases and J by 5 bases, 8 bases remained unmatched. From germline, CDR1 is MNHEY and CDR2 SVGAGI. This CDR3 is 13 amino acids long. The CDR3 spells CASRGDSYYGYTF. In DNA form, the CDR3 reads TGTGCCAGCCGCGGGGACAGCTATTATGGCTACACCTTC.

The chain is built from TRBV29-1 and TRBJ1-6, with TRBD1 matching 11 bases. There are 13 residues in the CDR3. Germline-derived CDR1 and CDR2 are SQVTM and ANQGSEA. Losses at the gene ends were 7 bases for V and 6 bases for J; bases not matched to a gene: 2. The CDR3 region is CSAGTGGNSPLHF. The DNA of the CDR3 is TGCAGCGCCGGGACAGGGGGTAATTCACCCCTCCACTTT.

The chain carries TRBV5-4 and TRBJ1-4, with D tentatively TRBD1 (5 bases). Germline values: CDR1 SGHNT, CDR2 YYREEE (reference sequence). CDR3 length: 15 residues. V was clipped by 0 bases and J by 7 bases, with 13 bases between them. The CDR3 nucleotides read TGTGCCAGCAGCTTGGCGGGGACCGGGAGTGAAAAACTGTTTTTT. Protein: CASSLAGTGSEKLFF.

V gene TRBV9 combines with J gene TRBJ1-4; 8 nucleotides align to TRBD1. The CDR3 is made up of 16 amino acids. Germline assignment: CDR1 SGDLS and CDR2 YYNGEE. Germline trimming cut 0 bases from V and 5 bases from J; bases unmatched to any gene: 6. The CDR3 DNA reads TGTGCCAGCAGCGTAGAACCAGGGGGCACCAATGAAAAACTGTTTTTT. Protein: CASSVEPGGTNEKLFF.

CDR3 in amino acids: CASSFRDRSYEQYF. The CDR3 nucleotides are TGCGCCAGCAGCTTCCGGGACAGGTCTTACGAGCAGTACTTC. The chain has TRBV5-1 and TRBJ2-7; 8 bases match TRBD1. V lost 2 bases and J lost 4; bases outside the gene matches: 5. Per the germline V gene, CDR1 is SGHRS and CDR2 is YFSETQ. This CDR3 has 14 residues.

The chain carries TRBV6-2 or TRBV6-3 and TRBJ2-7, with TRBD1 matching over 10 bases. J gave up 6 bases and V 4 bases, and 9 bases lay outside the gene matches. The CDR3 totals 15 residues. The germline V gene encodes CDR1 MNHEY and CDR2 SVGEGT. CDR3 bases: TGTGCCAGCAGTTGGGACAGGGGCTTGACGGTCGAGCAGTACTTC. The encoded protein is CASSWDRGLTVEQYF.

The rearrangement joins TRBV30 to TRBJ2-7; D not resolved. The germline V gene encodes CDR1 GTSNPN and CDR2 SVGIG (reference sequence). The CDR3 length is 15 residues. Trimming stripped 2 bases from V and 0 bases from J, with 14 bases between. DNA for the CDR3: TGTGCCTGGAGTAATGAGGCCGGTATCTCCTACGAGCAGTACTTC. It yields the protein CAWSNEAGISYEQYF.

The V gene is TRBV29-1, the J gene TRBJ2-7; 10 positions agree with TRBD1. The CDR3 length is 17 residues. V lost 4 bases and J lost 2; bases outside the gene matches: 14. From germline, CDR1 is SQVTM and CDR2 ANQGSEA. CDR3 in amino acids: CSVGPSGAGTGAYEQYF. As DNA, the CDR3 is TGCAGCGTTGGACCCTCAGGCGCCGGGACAGGGGCCTACGAGCAGTACTTC.

The chain uses TRBV27 and TRBJ2-7; TRBD1 matches at 9 bases. Germline loops: CDR1 MNHEY, CDR2 SMNVEV (reference sequence). This CDR3 has 14 residues. V lost 6 bases and J lost 3; bases outside the gene matches: 6. The CDR3 coding sequence is TGTGCCAGCAGCCTACAGGGGGCTAACTACGAGCAGTACTTC. Translated: CASSLQGANYEQYF.

The chain employs TRBV5-1 and TRBJ2-2; D unresolved. The CDR3 totals 15 residues. V was trimmed by 4 bases and J by 3 bases, leaving 13 bases between them. Germline V gene sequence: CDR1 SGHRS, CDR2 YFSETQ. The CDR3 region is CASSPLQSDTGELFF. In nucleotides, the CDR3 is TGCGCCAGCAGCCCCTTGCAATCGGACACCGGGGAGCTGTTTTTT.

V is TRBV4-3 and J is TRBJ2-7; 11 nucleotides line up with TRBD1. The CDR3 is made up of 14 amino acids. The trim removed 8 bases at V and 2 bases at J, leaving 5 bases unmatched. Germline CDR1 is LGHNA and CDR2 is YSLEER. The CDR3 loop is CASGRGQGAYEQYF. The DNA for the CDR3 is TGCGCCAGCGGGCGGGGACAGGGGGCCTACGAGCAGTACTTC.

The chain links TRBV19 to TRBJ2-3, with a possible D match to TRBD2 (5 bases). Trimming pared 7 bases from V and 0 bases from J, leaving 17 bases between. The CDR3 loop spans 16 amino acids. Germline-derived CDR1 and CDR2 are LNHDA and SQIVND (reference sequence). CDR3 region: CASKKGRGESTDTQYF. CDR3 sequence (DNA): TGTGCCAGTAAGAAAGGACGGGGAGAAAGCACAGATACGCAGTATTTT.

The CDR3 DNA reads TGTGCCAGTAGCGCGGACACAGCCTCACCCGACTACACCTTC. It yields the protein CASSADTASPDYTF. The chain couples TRBV19 to TRBJ1-2; maybe TRBD1 (5 bases). The germline gives CDR1 LNHDA, CDR2 SQIVND (reference sequence). The V end lost 6 bases, the J end lost 10 bases, and 21 bases lay between the germline ends. The CDR3 totals 14 residues.

The chain links TRBV4-2 to TRBJ2-5; 7 nucleotides align to TRBD2. After removal of 0 bases from V and 2 bases from J, the junction contained 6 bases not matched to a gene. The V gene's germline CDR1 is LGHNA and CDR2 YNFKEQ. The CDR3 has 16 amino acids. CDR3 residues: CASSQEASGVQETQYF. The DNA of the CDR3 is TGTGCCAGCAGCCAAGAGGCTAGCGGAGTACAAGAGACCCAGTACTTC.

V gene TRBV25-1 combines with J gene TRBJ2-7, with 8 bases identical to TRBD2. Germline V gene sequence: CDR1 MGHDK, CDR2 SYGVNS. V lost 7 bases, J lost 2 bases, and 4 bases stayed unmatched. The CDR3 runs 13 residues. The CDR3 DNA reads as TGTGCCAGCACAGCGGGAGCGACCTACGAGCAGTACTTC. Encoded protein: CASTAGATYEQYF.

Concerning this clone itself: The same CDR3 can be traced to other DNA sequences in this sample. The V call is TRBV20-1, the J call TRBJ1-5; D is undetermined. V shed 3 bases and J shed 5 bases, with 14 bases lying between them. This CDR3 spans 14 amino acids. Germline V gene sequence: CDR1 DFQATT, CDR2 SNEGSKA (reference sequence). CDR3 sequence: CSASQISGDQPQHF. CDR3 DNA sequence: TGCAGTGCTAGTCAGATTAGCGGCGATCAGCCCCAGCATTTT.

The V and J genes are TRBV3-1 (or the pseudogene TRBV3-2) and TRBJ1-4; D gene unclear. The CDR3 spans 16 residues. With 0 bases removed from V and 7 bases from J, the gap between germline ends came to 15 bases. Germline-derived CDR1 and CDR2 are LGHDT and YNNKEL (reference sequence). CDR3 bases: TGTGCCAGCAGCCAAGATCCAGGTCCGGGGAGTGAAAAACTGTTTTTT. It yields the protein CASSQDPGPGSEKLFF.

CDR3 region: CASSIDGSSYNEQFF. The CDR3 coding sequence is TGTGCCAGTAGTATAGACGGGAGCTCCTACAATGAGCAGTTCTTC. The genes are TRBV19 and TRBJ2-1; the D gene is possibly TRBD2 (6 bases). The CDR3 loop spans 15 amino acids. Germline assignment: CDR1 LNHDA and CDR2 SQIVND (reference sequence). V was pared by 0 bases and J by 0 bases, with 6 bases between.

This clone has a single count. V usage is TRBV18 and J usage is TRBJ1-4; D unresolved. There are 15 residues in the CDR3. Germline V gene sequence: CDR1 KGHSH, CDR2 LQKENI. Trimming cost V 0 bases and J 4 bases, with 9 bases left between them. CDR3 sequence reads: CASSPPGRSNEKLFF. The DNA of the CDR3 is TGTGCCAGCTCACCACCGGGCAGAAGTAATGAAAAACTGTTTTTT.

This sequence joins TRBV6-6 and TRBJ2-1, with 8 bases identical to TRBD1. This CDR3 spans 15 amino acids. V was clipped by 7 bases and J by 9 bases; unmatched bases: 14. Germline CDR1 is MNHNY and CDR2 is SVGAGI (reference sequence). The CDR3 protein is CASKAQVAGGFEQFF. The CDR3, as DNA: TGTGCCAGCAAGGCCCAGGTGGCAGGGGGCTTTGAGCAGTTCTTC.

This CDR3 reads CASSKAEEGGNTYEQYF. CDR3 coding DNA: TGTGCCAGCAGCAAAGCGGAGGAAGGCGGGAACACCTACGAGCAGTACTTC. The chain recombines TRBV21-1 with TRBJ2-7; TRBD2 is the table's D call and was not checked against the DNA. TRBV21-1 is a recognized pseudogene. The CDR3 length is 17 residues.

This chain uses TRBV7-9 with TRBJ2-3, with D uncertain. Germline lookup yields CDR1 SEHNR and CDR2 FQNEAQ (reference sequence). Trimming left V 8 bases short and J 13 bases short, with 7 bases between. The CDR3 totals 8 residues. The CDR3 DNA is TGTGCCAGCCCCCACAAGTATTTT. Translating it yields CASPHKYF.

The chain combines TRBV19 with TRBJ1-5, with D possibly TRBD1 on 6 matching bases. The V gene's germline CDR1 is LNHDA and CDR2 SQIVND (reference sequence). The ends were cut back, 6 bases at V and 7 bases at J, with 16 bases in the middle. The CDR3 is 14 residues long. The CDR3 here is CASSLTGQGQPQHF. In DNA, the CDR3 is TGTGCCAGTAGCCTTACAGGGCAGGGGCAGCCCCAGCATTTT.

This chain links TRBV19 with TRBJ1-1; D possibly corresponds to TRBD1 (6 bases). The CDR3 contains 14 residues. The V gene's germline CDR1 is LNHDA and CDR2 SQIVND (reference sequence). V gave up 3 bases and J gave up 1 base, with 9 bases separating them. The CDR3 coding sequence is TGTGCCAGTAGTATTCTGACAGGGAACACTGAAGCTTTCTTT. It yields the protein CASSILTGNTEAFF.

The chain's CDR3 is CASSLIAGVEQFF. The CDR3 DNA reads as TGCGCCAGCAGCTTGATAGCGGGAGTTGAGCAGTTCTTC. The chain couples TRBV5-1 to TRBJ2-1; 9 bases map to TRBD2. CDR3 size: 13 residues. Germline V CDR1 and CDR2: SGHRS, YFSETQ. V lost 1 base, J lost 9 bases, and 2 bases stayed unmatched.

The chain is built from TRBV2 and TRBJ1-2; 10 nucleotides match TRBD1. The CDR3 has 16 residues. Unmatched junction bases numbered 12, after V lost 6 bases and J lost 5 bases. Germline V lookup: CDR1 SNHLY, CDR2 FYNNEI. CDR3 DNA sequence: TGTGCCAGCAGCAAATTGACAGGGGGCGTGGTGTATGGCTACACCTTC. Its translation is CASSKLTGGVVYGYTF.

The chain couples TRBV29-1 to TRBJ2-5; perhaps TRBD1 as D (5 bases). Germline V gene sequence: CDR1 SQVTM, CDR2 ANQGSEA. V dropped 4 bases and J dropped 1 base, with 13 bases sitting between them. This CDR3 is 14 amino acids long. The CDR3 loop reads CSVGILGAQETQYF. The CDR3 DNA follows: TGCAGCGTTGGGATCCTAGGGGCCCAAGAGACCCAGTACTTC. Full variable domain (remainder filled in from reference TRBV29-1 and TRBJ2-5): SAVISQKPSRDICQRGTSLTIQCQVDSQVTMMFWYRQQPGQSLTLIATANQGSEATYESGFVIDKFPISRPNLTFSTLTVSNMSPEDSSIYLCSVGILGAQETQYFGPGTRLLVL.

The chain recombines TRBV27 with TRBJ2-5; D gene uncertain. V gave up 5 bases and J gave up 2 bases, with 12 bases separating them. The germline V gene encodes CDR1 MNHEY and CDR2 SMNVEV (reference sequence). This CDR3 spans 14 amino acids. CDR3 loop: CASSPWASQETQYF. The CDR3 DNA sequence: TGTGCCAGCAGTCCATGGGCGAGTCAAGAGACCCAGTACTTC.

The chain is built from TRBV4-1 and TRBJ2-1; the D gene is possibly TRBD2 (6 bases). V gave up 5 bases and J gave up 7 bases, with 15 bases separating them. CDR1 is MGHRA, CDR2 YSYEKL, per germline. This CDR3 is 14 amino acids long. This chain's CDR3 is CASSVPGVGNEQFF. CDR3 coding DNA: TGCGCCAGCAGCGTTCCGGGAGTCGGGAATGAGCAGTTCTTC.

The chain carries TRBV3-1 (or the pseudogene TRBV3-2) and TRBJ1-4; D is uncertain. Trimming pared 4 bases from V and 8 bases from J, leaving 17 bases between. The CDR3 spans 15 residues. CDR1 is LGHDT, CDR2 YNNKEL, per germline (reference sequence). In nucleotides, the CDR3 is TGTGCCAGCAGCCCAGAGAGGGCTGTAGGCGAAAAACTGTTTTTT. Encoded protein: CASSPERAVGEKLFF.